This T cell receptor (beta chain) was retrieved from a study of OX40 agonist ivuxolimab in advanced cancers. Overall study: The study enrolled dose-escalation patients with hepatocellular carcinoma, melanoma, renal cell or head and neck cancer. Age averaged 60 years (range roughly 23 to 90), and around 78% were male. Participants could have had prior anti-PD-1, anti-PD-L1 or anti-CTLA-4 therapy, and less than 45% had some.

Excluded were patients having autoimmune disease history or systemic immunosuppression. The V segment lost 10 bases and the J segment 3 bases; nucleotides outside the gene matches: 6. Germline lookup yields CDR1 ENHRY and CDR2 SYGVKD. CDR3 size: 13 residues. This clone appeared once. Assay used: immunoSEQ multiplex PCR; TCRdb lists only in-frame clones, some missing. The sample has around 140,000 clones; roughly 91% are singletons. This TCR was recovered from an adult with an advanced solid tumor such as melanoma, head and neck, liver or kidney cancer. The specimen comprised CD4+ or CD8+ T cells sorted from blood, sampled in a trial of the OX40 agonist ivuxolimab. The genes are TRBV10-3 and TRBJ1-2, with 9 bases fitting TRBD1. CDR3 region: CATDTGGDYGYTF. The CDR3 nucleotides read TGTGCCACCGATACAGGGGGCGACTATGGCTACACCTTC.